Listed here are 27 T cell receptor beta chains from one sample, sequenced in a study of blood T cell repertoires in COVID-19. The method was immunoSEQ multiplex PCR; TCRdb's version includes in-frame clones alone and lacks a portion of them. The data show about 190,000 clones, with around 79% seen just once and about 13% held by the top ten. Sequenced material: peripheral blood. Receptors were obtained from a middle-aged man who had recovered from COVID-19.

This clone has only one observation. J is TRBJ2-7 and V is TRBV5-8; 8 nucleotides match TRBD1. This CDR3 contains 15 residues. Germline V CDR1 and CDR2: SGHTS, YDEGEE. The V and J ends lost 1 base and 4 bases, in that order; junction bases with no gene match: 7. DNA of the CDR3: TGTGCCAGCAGCTTGACAGGGGGATATCTGTACGAGCAGTACTTC. It codes for CASSLTGGYLYEQYF.

Here the CDR3 reads CASRRNLQTSGRGAYNEQFF. CDR3 in DNA: TGTGCCAGCCGCCGTAACCTACAAACTAGCGGGAGGGGAGCCTACAATGAGCAGTTCTTC. The gene calls are TRBV27 and TRBJ2-1, with TRBD2 matching 13 bases. Germline V lookup: CDR1 MNHEY, CDR2 SMNVEV (reference sequence). The V segment lost 8 bases and the J segment 2 bases; nucleotides outside the gene matches: 18. This CDR3 is 20 amino acids long.

The rearrangement links TRBV10-3 to TRBJ1-2; the match to TRBD1 covers 7 bases. Losses at the gene ends were 10 bases for V and 7 bases for J; bases not matched to a gene: 12. In germline, CDR1 is ENHRY, CDR2 SYGVKD. The CDR3 is 13 residues long. The CDR3 here is CANKMTGTSGYTF. The CDR3 nucleotides are TGTGCCAACAAAATGACAGGGACGAGTGGCTACACCTTC.

The chain couples TRBV3-1 (or the pseudogene TRBV3-2) to TRBJ2-1; the match to TRBD2 covers 8 bases. Germline lookup yields CDR1 LGHDT and CDR2 YNNKEL (reference sequence). Losses at the gene ends were 4 bases for V and 3 bases for J; bases not matched to a gene: 5. This CDR3 contains 15 residues. CDR3: CASSRSGGYYNEQFF. CDR3 DNA sequence: TGTGCCAGCAGCCGAAGCGGGGGTTACTACAATGAGCAGTTCTTC.

V gene TRBV5-1 combines with J gene TRBJ2-3; D may be TRBD2 (6 bases). Germline assignment: CDR1 SGHRS and CDR2 YFSETQ. The CDR3 covers 21 residues. The V and J ends lost 1 base and 0 bases respectively, with 27 bases between them. The CDR3 loop reads CASSLSSNAGKDPHSTDTQYF. The CDR3 DNA reads as TGCGCCAGCAGCTTGTCGTCGAACGCGGGAAAGGACCCCCATAGCACAGATACGCAGTATTTT.

V is TRBV7-9 and J is TRBJ2-1; the match to TRBD1 covers 7 bases. Germline lookup yields CDR1 SEHNR and CDR2 FQNEAQ (reference sequence). After removal of 4 bases from V and 3 bases from J, the junction contained 12 bases not matched to a gene. There are 17 residues in the CDR3. In DNA, the CDR3 is TGTGCCAGCAGCTCATTCTCCCGACAGGGTGGCTACAATGAGCAGTTCTTC. Its protein is CASSSFSRQGGYNEQFF.

The chain carries TRBV7-6 and TRBJ2-7, with 11 bases matching TRBD2. The germline V gene encodes CDR1 SGHVS and CDR2 FNYEAQ. CDR3 length: 14 residues. V gave up 4 bases and J gave up 6 bases; unmatched junction bases: 5. The CDR3 DNA sequence: TGTGCCAGCAGCTCGACTAGCGGGATGGGCGAGCAGTACTTC. Translated: CASSSTSGMGEQYF.

The V call is TRBV7-3, the J call TRBJ2-7; D possibly corresponds to TRBD1 (5 bases). V was cut by 0 bases and J by 4 bases, with 28 bases left in between. The CDR3 loop spans 20 amino acids. Germline loops: CDR1 SGHTA, CDR2 FQGTGA. Written as DNA, the CDR3 is TGTGCCAGCAGCTTAACCCCGTTGCAGTGGGGCACAGCATTATATTACGAGCAGTACTTC. Translating it yields CASSLTPLQWGTALYYEQYF.

The rearrangement uses TRBV3-1 (or the pseudogene TRBV3-2) and TRBJ1-3; unclear D gene. Germline CDR1 is LGHDT and CDR2 is YNNKEL (reference sequence). This CDR3 spans 15 amino acids. The ends were cut back, 1 base at V and 2 bases at J, with 9 bases in the middle. The CDR3 protein is CASSQGRVTGNTIYF. The CDR3 DNA sequence: TGTGCCAGCAGCCAAGGTCGGGTTACTGGAAACACCATATATTTT.

The gene calls are TRBV6-2 or TRBV6-3 and TRBJ1-2; D remains unclear. V gave up 0 bases and J gave up 2 bases, with 10 bases separating them. The length of the CDR3 is 15 residues. Germline V CDR1 and CDR2: MNHEY, SVGEGT. The CDR3 here is CASSYSKGVNYGYTF. The CDR3 DNA follows: TGTGCCAGCAGTTACTCGAAGGGAGTCAACTATGGCTACACCTTC.

This chain links TRBV3-1 (or the pseudogene TRBV3-2) with TRBJ2-5; D might be TRBD1 (6 bases). V lost 3 bases and J 2 bases, leaving 16 bases between the germline ends. There are 16 residues in the CDR3. Germline loops: CDR1 LGHDT, CDR2 YNNKEL (reference sequence). Here the CDR3 DNA reads TGTGCCAGCAGCCATCAGAGACAGGCTGCACAAGAGACCCAGTACTTC. Amino acids: CASSHQRQAAQETQYF.

The chain links TRBV24-1 to TRBJ2-5; the match to TRBD1 covers 10 bases. The CDR3 is 17 amino acids. Germline V CDR1 and CDR2: KGHDR, SFDVKD. Trimming cost V 3 bases and J 4 bases; bases outside gene matches: 10. The CDR3 bases are TGTGCCACCAGTGATCCGGCCGGTCGGGACAGGGGAGAGACCCAGTACTTC. It translates to CATSDPAGRDRGETQYF.

This clone was seen a few times. This rearrangement joins TRBV12-3 or TRBV12-4 to TRBJ2-5, with D possibly matching TRBD1 (6 bases). V lost 4 bases and J 5 bases, leaving 11 bases between the germline ends. This CDR3 has 13 amino acids. This CDR3 reads CASSSTGLETQYF. The DNA of the CDR3 is TGTGCCAGCAGTTCAACAGGGTTGGAGACCCAGTACTTC.

This clone was counted between two and nine times. The rearrangement joins TRBV18 to TRBJ2-2; 9 positions match TRBD1. Germline V CDR1 and CDR2: KGHSH, LQKENI. Trimming took 1 base from V and 1 from J; bases not matched to a gene: 7. This CDR3 comprises 18 residues. CDR3 in amino acids: CASSPLLGQGGNTGELFF. Written as DNA, the CDR3 is TGTGCCAGCTCACCACTCCTGGGACAGGGCGGGAACACCGGGGAGCTGTTTTTT.

CDR3 amino acids: CASIQGAIPYGYTF. CDR3 DNA: TGTGCCAGCATACAGGGGGCTATTCCCTATGGCTACACCTTC. V usage is TRBV28 and J usage is TRBJ1-2; 9 nucleotides match TRBD1. Germline assignment: CDR1 MDHEN and CDR2 SYDVKM. CDR3 size: 14 residues. V lost 7 bases to trimming and J lost 4 bases; unmatched junction nucleotides: 7.

This clone was counted a few times. The V gene is TRBV19, the J gene TRBJ1-5; TRBD1 matches 9 bases. The V and J ends lost 3 bases and 3 bases, in that order; junction bases with no gene match: 6. The CDR3 is 16 amino acids. Germline-derived CDR1 and CDR2 are LNHDA and SQIVND (reference sequence). The CDR3 region is CASSIRQGVVNQPQHF. The CDR3 region has the DNA TGTGCCAGTAGTATCCGACAGGGGGTTGTCAATCAGCCCCAGCATTTT.

This clone was detected only once. This rearrangement joins TRBV7-9 to TRBJ2-7; TRBD2 matches at 11 bases. The CDR3 extends over 15 amino acids. Looked up from germline, CDR1 is SEHNR and CDR2 is FQNEAQ (reference sequence). With V trimmed by 5 bases and J by 2 bases, 5 bases remained unmatched. The CDR3 here is CASSKGLAVPYEQYF. The CDR3 DNA reads as TGTGCCAGCAGCAAGGGACTAGCGGTTCCCTACGAGCAGTACTTC.

This rearrangement joins TRBV5-4 to TRBJ2-1; TRBD2 matches 7 bases. The germline CDR1 and CDR2 sequences are SGHNT and YYREEE (reference sequence). The CDR3 spans 16 residues. Trimming took 4 bases from V and 9 from J; bases not matched to a gene: 16. The CDR3 DNA reads as TGTGCCAGCAGCCTGCGGGGAGGGCAACATTTGGGTGAGCAGTTCTTC. It yields the protein CASSLRGGQHLGEQFF. Full variable domain (rest looked up from reference TRBV5-4 and TRBJ2-1): ETGVTQSPTHLIKTRGQQVTLRCSSQSGHNTVSWYQQALGQGPQFIFQYYREEENGRGNFPPRFSGLQFPNYSSELNVNALELDDSALYLCASSLRGGQHLGEQFFGPGTRLTVL.

The rearrangement links TRBV27 to TRBJ2-3; 9 bases line up with TRBD2. The germline V gene encodes CDR1 MNHEY and CDR2 SMNVEV (reference sequence). After removal of 6 bases from V and 0 bases from J, the junction contained 22 bases not matched to a gene. This CDR3 has 21 residues. The CDR3: CASSPCFPFPGLAESTDTQYF. CDR3 in DNA: TGTGCCAGCAGCCCGTGTTTTCCTTTCCCGGGACTAGCTGAGAGCACAGATACGCAGTATTTT.

With respect to this clone: One junction end disagrees with the germline gene, perhaps due to a read error. V usage is TRBV6-5 and J usage is TRBJ2-7; a weak D match, TRBD1 (6 bases). This CDR3 comprises 12 residues. CDR1 is MNHEY, CDR2 SVGAGI, per germline. The CDR3 loop reads CASSPGPGQVLF. The CDR3 bases are TGTGCCAGCAGTCCCGGACCGGGACAAGTCCTCTTC.

The rearrangement joins TRBV4-1 to TRBJ1-1; no clear D gene. The CDR3 covers 13 residues. V was pared by 2 bases and J by 4 bases, with 8 bases between. CDR1 is MGHRA, CDR2 YSYEKL, per germline. CDR3 in amino acids: CASSQQFITEAFF. Here the CDR3 DNA reads TGCGCCAGCAGCCAACAGTTCATCACTGAAGCTTTCTTT.

This clone has more than one count but fewer than ten. The CDR3 DNA follows: TGTGCCAGCAGCGCCCCAGAGGTTGTCAGGGCCCGAGCTGGGGCCAACGTCCTGACTTTC. Amino acids: CASSAPEVVRARAGANVLTF. V usage is TRBV9 and J usage is TRBJ2-6, with D maybe TRBD1 (5 bases). This CDR3 is 20 amino acids long. Trimming stripped 3 bases from V and 2 bases from J, with 24 bases between. Germline V gives CDR1 SGDLS, CDR2 YYNGEE.

This clone was counted only a few times. The rearrangement joins TRBV7-3 to TRBJ2-1; D may be TRBD2 (6 bases). Trimming shortened V by 1 base and J by 7 bases, and 11 bases separated the two germline ends. The CDR3 is 14 residues long. The germline gives CDR1 SGHTA, CDR2 FQGTGA. Here the CDR3 DNA reads TGTGCCAGCAGCTTAAAGATCGCGGGGAATGAGCAGTTCTTC. Translation: CASSLKIAGNEQFF.

The rearrangement links TRBV30 to TRBJ2-5; 8 nucleotides agree with TRBD2. Per the germline V gene, CDR1 is GTSNPN and CDR2 is SVGIG (reference sequence). With 2 bases clipped from V and 4 bases from J, the junction kept 6 bases outside the gene matches. The CDR3 length is 14 residues. CDR3 protein: CAWSTGLAGETQYF. The CDR3 DNA is TGTGCCTGGAGTACGGGTCTAGCGGGAGAGACCCAGTACTTC.

This clone was counted once. This rearrangement joins TRBV5-1 to TRBJ2-5, with TRBD2 matching 12 bases. V lost 4 bases and J lost 4; bases outside the gene matches: 5. Germline CDR1 reads SGHRS; CDR2 reads YFSETQ. This CDR3 is built from 15 residues. This CDR3 is CASSTGLAGRETQYF. The DNA of the CDR3 is TGCGCCAGCAGCACAGGACTAGCGGGAAGAGAGACCCAGTACTTC. Supplemented by reference TRBV5-1 and TRBJ2-5, the full variable domain reads KAGVTQTPRYLIKTRGQQVTLSCSPISGHRSVSWYQQTPGQGLQFLFEYFSETQRNKGNFPGRFSGRQFSNSRSEMNVSTLELGDSALYLCASSTGLAGRETQYFGPGTRLLVL.

The chain recombines TRBV7-2 with TRBJ2-2; a possible D gene is TRBD1 (6 bases). Trimming took 5 bases from V and 5 from J, leaving 12 bases between them. The CDR3 loop spans 14 amino acids. From germline, CDR1 is SGHTA and CDR2 FQGNSA. The DNA for the CDR3 is TGTGCCAGCAGCCTGGACAGTAGGACCGGGGAGCTGTTTTTT. Amino acid sequence: CASSLDSRTGELFF.

The chain carries TRBV14 and TRBJ2-3; 11 bases agree with TRBD1. The CDR3 runs 17 residues. Germline V gives CDR1 SGHDN, CDR2 FVKESK. Trimming at V came to 3 bases and at J to 0 bases, leaving 5 bases not matched to a gene. The CDR3 coding sequence is TGTGCCAGCAGCCACCGGACAGGGGGCACTAGCACAGATACGCAGTATTTT. It specifies CASSHRTGGTSTDTQYF. Complete variable domain (other parts from reference TRBV14 and TRBJ2-3): EAGVTQFPSHSVIEKGQTVTLRCDPISGHDNLYWYRRVMGKEIKFLLHFVKESKQDESGMPNNRFLAERTGGTYSTLKVQPAELEDSGVYFCASSHRTGGTSTDTQYFGPGTRLTVL.